One and the same sample provided the 5 T cell receptor beta chains below, sequenced in a study of CD8 T cells in ankylosing spondylitis. Study observations and caveats: Typical of ankylosing spondylitis blood, it appeared, was a TCR beta motif of eight highly homologous variants.

TCRdb processed the 5' RACE reads anew with MiXCR; each CDR3 protein has one entry. The top ten clones hold approximately 0.46% of a sample with about 840,000 distinct CDR3 sequences, around 11% of them seen once. These receptors have no identified antigens. Source material: blood, either unsorted or a sorted T cell fraction (not recorded which). Receptors were obtained from a male donor with ankylosing spondylitis.

This clonotype has just a few counts. The chain recombines TRBV6-2 or TRBV6-3 with TRBJ2-1; D unresolved. Trimming pared 0 bases from V and 5 bases from J, leaving 14 bases between. Germline CDR1 reads MNHEY; CDR2 reads SVGEGT. This CDR3 has 16 amino acids. The CDR3 loop is CASSYSIRHPNNEQFF. The CDR3 nucleotides read TGTGCCAGCAGTTACTCGATCCGCCATCCCAACAATGAGCAGTTCTTC.

This clonotype was counted many times. The chain's CDR3 is CSVVAGAPLGEQYF. The CDR3 nucleotides read TGCAGCGTTGTTGCGGGGGCCCCGCTCGGGGAGCAGTACTTC. The chain couples TRBV29-1 to TRBJ2-7, with D maybe TRBD2 (7 bases). V gave up 4 bases and J gave up 7 bases, with 20 bases separating them. This CDR3 is 14 amino acids long. CDR1 is SQVTM, CDR2 ANQGSEA, per germline.

This clonotype was picked up a small number of times. The chain couples TRBV6-1 to TRBJ2-1; no reliable D call. The CDR3 sequence is 15 residues long. Germline CDR1 and CDR2: MNHNS and SASEGT. The V gene lost 1 base and the J gene lost 4 bases, with 11 bases spanning the gap. As DNA, the CDR3 is TGTGCCAGCAGTGAAGAAGCTAAGGGATACAATGAGCAGTTCTTC. Translating gives CASSEEAKGYNEQFF.

This clonotype was detected only a few times. The rearrangement joins TRBV3-1 to TRBJ2-1; D is possibly TRBD1 (6 bases). This CDR3 contains 12 residues. Germline lookup yields CDR1 LGHDT and CDR2 YNNKEL (reference sequence). Trimming stripped 1 base from V and 10 bases from J, with 8 bases between. The CDR3: CASSQGTEEQFF. CDR3 in DNA: TGTGCCAGCAGCCAAGGGACAGAGGAGCAGTTCTTC.

This clonotype occurred a few times. The rearrangement uses TRBV6-1 and TRBJ1-2; D uncertain. Trimming left V 7 bases short and J 7 bases short, with 16 bases between. The CDR3 length is 13 residues. Germline-derived CDR1 and CDR2 are MNHNS and SASEGT. The CDR3 reads CASTSSEPSGYTF. CDR3 nucleotide sequence: TGTGCCAGCACCTCCAGTGAGCCATCTGGCTACACCTTC.